Listed here is a single T cell receptor (beta chain). The antigen is not known. CDR3 length: 15 residues. Germline V CDR1 and CDR2: SGHNT, YYREEE (reference sequence). The J segment lost 0 bases and the V segment lost 4 bases, leaving 3 bases of the junction unmatched. The sample originates from a study of glioma-infiltrating T cells after dendritic cell vaccination. Study-wide results and limits: Few patients contributed both blood and tumor specimens.

Generated by immunoSEQ multiplex PCR, the TCRdb table keeps only in-frame clones and is missing some. The profile shows about 82,000 clones, 70% to 90% of them singletons. This clonotype was sampled from a human donor with glioblastoma. The sample in question was blood, obtained before dendritic cell vaccination. The chain carries TRBV5-4 and TRBJ2-2; 7 nucleotides line up with TRBD1. For the CDR3, the DNA is TGTGCCAGCAGCCTGGGACAGACGAACACCGGGGAGCTGTTTTTT. This translates into CASSLGQTNTGELFF.